A single sample is the source of the 19 T cell receptor beta chains below, sequenced in a study of T cells in women clearing cervical HPV infection listed by TCRdb under 2018. To prepare the library, the immunoSEQ multiplex PCR assay was applied. This is the immuneACCESS table as TCRdb keeps it, with only in-frame sequences that have V and J called. A part of the clones is gone; compared with another copy, unresolved V genes explain less than half, and the rest is unexplained. The sample's table lists a count of more than 30,000 clones. Jointly, the top ten make up roughly 7% of the sample. The sequenced sample was blood buffy coat. These receptors originate from a woman aged 18 to 75 with a cervical HPV16 infection that either progressed to CIN3+ or cleared (not recorded which).

Comment on this clone: The read falls 3 residues short of the CDR3 end, and the missing part is taken from the germline J gene. The rearrangement uses TRBV5-1 and TRBJ2-7; 14 bases are a match to TRBD2. The J segment lost 3 bases and the V segment lost 0 bases, leaving 2 bases of the junction unmatched. This CDR3 comprises 16 residues. CDR1 and CDR2 from the germline V gene are SGHRS and YFSETQ. Partial CDR3 DNA: TGCGCCAGCAGCTTGGGTGGGACTAGCGGGAGCTACGAG. Translating gives CASSLGGTSGSYE. The full CDR3 is CASSLGGTSGSYEQYF.

Notes on this clone: Read coverage stops 3 residues before the CDR3 terminus; the germline J gene supplies the remainder. V and J are TRBV6-1 and TRBJ2-4; D is perhaps TRBD2 (6 bases). The CDR3 is 14 residues long. The germline gives CDR1 MNHNS, CDR2 SASEGT. The sequenced part of the CDR3 DNA is TGTGCCAGCAGTGAAACAAGGACTAACTATGGT. Translation: CASSETRTNYG. Given in full, the CDR3 is CASSETRTNYGQYF.

The part of the CDR3 DNA that was read is TGTGCCATCATTATGACCATCGGGCTAGCAGGAAATGAG. Amino acid sequence: CAIIMTIGLAGNE. The entire CDR3 reads CAIIMTIGLAGNEQFF. The chain combines TRBV10-3 with TRBJ2-1; D is possibly TRBD2 (5 bases). The read terminates 3 residues ahead of where the CDR3 ends, so the germline J gene completes it. Germline values: CDR1 ENHRY, CDR2 SYGVKD. The V end was cut by 7 bases, the J end by 7 bases, with 23 bases between. This CDR3 comprises 16 residues.

As to this clone: The read halts 3 residues ahead of the CDR3 end, with the missing end drawn from the germline J gene. The chain is built from TRBV5-1 and TRBJ2-5; D might be TRBD1 (7 bases). Germline values: CDR1 SGHRS, CDR2 YFSETQ. V lost 4 bases, J lost 4 bases, and 17 bases lay in between. The CDR3 contains 15 residues. The part of the CDR3 DNA that was read is TGCGCCAGCAGCGGAAAGCAGGGGGGTGGAGAGACC. Encoded protein: CASSGKQGGGET. The full CDR3 is CASSGKQGGGETQYF.

Points on this clone: The read halts 3 residues ahead of the CDR3 end, with the missing end drawn from the germline J gene. The chain is built from TRBV28 and TRBJ1-5; the match to TRBD1 covers 8 bases. This CDR3 contains 16 residues. V gave up 2 bases and J gave up 3 bases; unmatched junction bases: 6. Germline V gene data show CDR1 as MDHEN and CDR2 as SYDVKM. This CDR3 is CASSLRQGAYNQPQHF. Incomplete CDR3 DNA: TGTGCCAGCAGTTTACGGCAGGGGGCCTACAATCAGCCC.

CDR3 amino acids: CASSLTSAHTDTQYF. CDR3 DNA, as far as it was read: TGTGCCAGCAGCTTAACGTCTGCACACACAGATACG. The rearrangement joins TRBV7-3 to TRBJ2-3; D gene uncertain. The CDR3 end is not reached by the read, which stops 3 residues before it; the germline J gene fills it in. V was pared by 0 bases and J by 2 bases, with 9 bases between. The germline V gene has CDR1 SGHTA and CDR2 FQGTGA. The CDR3 contains 15 residues.

Worth noting for this clone: The observed sequence ends 3 residues before the CDR3 terminus, with the missing tail filled in from the germline J gene. The V call is TRBV4-2, the J call TRBJ1-2; D may be TRBD1 (5 bases). Looked up from germline, CDR1 is LGHNA and CDR2 is YNFKEQ. V was pared by 0 bases and J by 6 bases, with 17 bases between. The CDR3 is 16 residues long. Here the CDR3 reads CASSQDLEGNPNGYTF. CDR3 DNA, as far as it was read: TGTGCCAGCAGCCAAGATTTAGAGGGGAACCCGAATGGC.

Concerning this clone: The CDR3 extends 3 residues past the end of the read, so its final part is completed from the germline J gene. This chain uses TRBV2 with TRBJ2-7; D might be TRBD2 (5 bases). The CDR3 covers 13 residues. Germline V gene lookup returns CDR1 SNHLY and CDR2 FYNNEI. V lost 8 bases and J lost 3, with 14 bases in between. This chain's CDR3 is CASGRGSIYEQYF. The CDR3 DNA, read in part, is TGTGCCAGCGGTCGGGGTTCGATCTACGAG.

About this clone: The read ends 3 residues early relative to the CDR3; the germline J gene fills the gap. The chain joins TRBV30 to TRBJ2-1; D might be TRBD1 (5 bases). Germline CDR1 GTSNPN, CDR2 SVGIG (reference sequence). V lost 1 base and J lost 2, with 9 bases in between. This CDR3 has 14 amino acids. The covered CDR3 bases are TGTGCCTGGAGTGGACAGCCCCCCTACAATGAG. Translating it yields CAWSGQPPYNE. The full CDR3 protein reads CAWSGQPPYNEQFF.

In regard to this clone: The read stops 3 residues short of the end of the CDR3; the missing end is completed from the germline J gene. This chain joins TRBV7-2 and TRBJ1-1; 9 bases agree with TRBD1. The CDR3 loop spans 15 amino acids. In germline, CDR1 is SGHTA, CDR2 FQGNSA. V lost 4 bases, J lost 4 bases, and 7 bases stayed unmatched. CDR3 bases read: TGTGCCAGCAGCTCGCAGGGACAGGGAGTCACTGAA. This codes for CASSSQGQGVTE. Given in full, the CDR3 is CASSSQGQGVTEAFF. Based on the CDR3 plus reference TRBV7-2 and TRBJ1-1, the full variable domain is GAGVSQSPSNKVTEKGKDVELRCDPISGHTALYWYRQSLGQGLEFLIYFQGNSAPDKSGLPSDRFSAERTGGSVSTLTIQRTQQEDSAVYLCASSSQGQGVTEAFFGQGTRLTVV.

As regards this clone: The same CDR3 is also encoded by other DNA sequences in this sample. The covered CDR3 bases are TGTGCCAGTAGTAGTGGGACAGGGGCTGGTCAGCCC. It codes for CASSSGTGAGQP. The whole CDR3 sequence reads CASSSGTGAGQPQHF. The chain joins TRBV19 to TRBJ1-5; 10 bases agree with TRBD1. The read ends 3 residues before the CDR3 terminus; that terminus is restored from the germline J gene. The germline V gene has CDR1 LNHDA and CDR2 SQIVND (reference sequence). This CDR3 contains 15 residues. V lost 4 bases to trimming and J lost 6 bases; unmatched junction nucleotides: 6.

Regarding this clone: The CDR3 end is not reached by the read, which stops 3 residues before it; the germline J gene fills it in. The chain employs TRBV13 and TRBJ2-7; no clear D. The CDR3 runs 13 residues. Germline V gene sequence: CDR1 PRHDT, CDR2 FYEKMQ (reference sequence). Trimming cost V 4 bases and J 0 bases, with 7 bases left between them. This CDR3 reads CASSSKASYEQYF. CDR3 DNA (partial): TGTGCCAGCAGCTCGAAGGCCTCCTACGAG.

The sequenced part of the CDR3 DNA is TGTGCCAGCACACAGGGGAACCTGCGCACTGAA. Translation: CASTQGNLRTE. The whole CDR3 region reads CASTQGNLRTEAFF. V usage is TRBV6-2 or TRBV6-3 and J usage is TRBJ1-1; TRBD1 matches at 7 bases. Sequencing ends 3 residues short of the CDR3 end; the germline J gene provides the rest. V shed 7 bases, J shed 4 bases, and the junction held 9 bases outside the gene matches. Germline CDR1 reads MNHEY; CDR2 reads SVGEGT. The CDR3 consists of 14 residues.

Comments on this clone: The sequenced fragment ends 3 residues before the CDR3 boundary, so the rest is inferred from the germline J gene. The J gene is TRBJ2-6, the V gene TRBV5-1; 12 nucleotides line up with TRBD1. The CDR3 sequence is 19 residues long. V was clipped by 7 bases and J by 0 bases; unmatched bases: 11. CDR1 SGHRS and CDR2 YFSETQ come from the germline V gene. The CDR3 DNA, read in part, is TGCGCCAGCTCTACCGGGACAGGGGGCACCTTCTCTGGGGCCAACGTC. Its translation is CASSTGTGGTFSGANV. The full CDR3 is CASSTGTGGTFSGANVLTF. Full variable domain (missing parts from reference TRBV5-1 and TRBJ2-6): KAGVTQTPRYLIKTRGQQVTLSCSPISGHRSVSWYQQTPGQGLQFLFEYFSETQRNKGNFPGRFSGRQFSNSRSEMNVSTLELGDSALYLCASSTGTGGTFSGANVLTFGAGSRLTVL.

This clone is deemed medium-sized by its frequency. The read ends 3 residues early relative to the CDR3; the germline J gene fills the gap. This sample also contains other DNA sequences that code for the same CDR3. J is TRBJ2-7 and V is TRBV19, with TRBD1 as a possible D gene (5 bases). V lost 3 bases and J 2 bases, leaving 14 bases between the germline ends. From germline, CDR1 is LNHDA and CDR2 SQIVND (reference sequence). The CDR3 is 15 residues long. CDR3 DNA, as far as it was read: TGTGCCAGTAGTATTTCTTCCGGACAAACCTACGAG. It yields the protein CASSISSGQTYE. The full CDR3 sequence reads CASSISSGQTYEQYF.

Concerning this clone: The read is 3 residues too short to cover the CDR3 end, so that end is filled in from the germline J gene. This rearrangement joins TRBV28 to TRBJ2-2; a possible D gene is TRBD1 (6 bases). The CDR3 extends over 15 amino acids. V lost 2 bases to trimming and J lost 1 base, with 8 bases between them. The germline V gene has CDR1 MDHEN and CDR2 SYDVKM. The CDR3 sequence is CASSLQGLNTGELFF. Incomplete CDR3 DNA: TGTGCCAGCAGTTTACAGGGGCTGAACACCGGGGAG.

A remark on this clone: The sequence runs out 3 residues before the end of the CDR3; the remainder is reconstructed from the germline J gene. The V call is TRBV6-1, the J call TRBJ1-2, with 9 bases fitting TRBD1. CDR1 and CDR2 from the germline V gene are MNHNS and SASEGT. The CDR3 runs 18 residues. CDR3 protein: CASSEYAWGQGGRRGYTF. The CDR3 bases that were read are TGTGCCAGCAGTGAATACGCGTGGGGACAGGGCGGCCGGCGGGGC.

Details on this clone: The observed sequence ends 3 residues before the CDR3 terminus, with the missing tail filled in from the germline J gene. The V call is TRBV30, the J call TRBJ2-6; D might be TRBD2 (5 bases). The V and J ends lost 4 bases and 2 bases respectively, with 12 bases between them. Germline loops: CDR1 GTSNPN, CDR2 SVGIG (reference sequence). The length of the CDR3 is 15 residues. CDR3: CAWTRGTAGANVLTF. The part of the CDR3 DNA that was read is TGTGCCTGGACACGGGGTACTGCTGGGGCCAACGTC.

Of note for this clone: The CDR3 end falls 3 residues outside the read, so it is completed with the germline J gene. The chain recombines TRBV19 with TRBJ1-1; TRBD1 aligns across 10 bases. CDR1 and CDR2 (germline): LNHDA, SQIVND (reference sequence). V lost 5 bases to trimming and J lost 3 bases; unmatched junction nucleotides: 9. The CDR3 loop spans 16 amino acids. The DNA read from the CDR3 is TGTGCCAGTAGTGACGACAGGGGGCGTTTGGACACTGAA. Its translation is CASSDDRGRLDTE. The CDR3 in full is CASSDDRGRLDTEAFF. Together with reference TRBV19 and TRBJ1-1, the CDR3 gives the full variable domain: DGGITQSPKYLFRKEGQNVTLSCEQNLNHDAMYWYRQDPGQGLRLIYYSQIVNDFQKGDIAEGYSVSREKKESFPLTVTSAQKNPTAFYLCASSDDRGRLDTEAFFGQGTRLTVV.